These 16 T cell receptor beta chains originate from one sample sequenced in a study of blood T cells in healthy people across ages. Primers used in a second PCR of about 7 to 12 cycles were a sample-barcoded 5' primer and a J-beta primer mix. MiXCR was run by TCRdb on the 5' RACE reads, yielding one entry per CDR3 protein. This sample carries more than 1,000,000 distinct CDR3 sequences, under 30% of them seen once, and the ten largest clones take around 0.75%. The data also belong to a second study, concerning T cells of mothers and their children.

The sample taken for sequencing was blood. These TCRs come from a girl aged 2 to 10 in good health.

The CDR3 DNA follows: TGCGCCAGCAGCAGGGACAGGGAAGCTGAGACCCAGTACTTC. This encodes CASSRDREAETQYF. This rearrangement joins TRBV5-1 to TRBJ2-5, with 9 bases that match TRBD1. CDR3 length equals 14 residues. V dropped 4 bases and J dropped 5; count of bases not matched to a gene: 6. The germline gives CDR1 SGHRS, CDR2 YFSETQ.

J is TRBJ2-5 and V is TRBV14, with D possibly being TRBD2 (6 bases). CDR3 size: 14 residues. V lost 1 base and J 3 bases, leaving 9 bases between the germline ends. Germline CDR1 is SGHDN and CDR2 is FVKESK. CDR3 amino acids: CASSQGGGKETQYF. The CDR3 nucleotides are TGTGCCAGCAGCCAAGGCGGAGGGAAAGAGACCCAGTACTTC.

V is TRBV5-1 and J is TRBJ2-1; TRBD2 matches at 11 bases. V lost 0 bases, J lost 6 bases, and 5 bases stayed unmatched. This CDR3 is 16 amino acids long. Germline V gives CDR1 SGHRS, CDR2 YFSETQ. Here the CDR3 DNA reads TGCGCCAGCAGCTTGGAAGGTAGCGGGAGGGCCAATGAGCAGTTCTTC. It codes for CASSLEGSGRANEQFF.

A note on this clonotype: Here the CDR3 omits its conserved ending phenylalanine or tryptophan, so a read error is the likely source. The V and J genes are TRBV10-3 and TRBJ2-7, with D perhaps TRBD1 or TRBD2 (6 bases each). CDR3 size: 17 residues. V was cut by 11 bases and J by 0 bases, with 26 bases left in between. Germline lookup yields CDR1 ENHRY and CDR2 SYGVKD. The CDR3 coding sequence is TGTGCCTCGACTCCAGGGGTGGAGGGACCAAGCTCCTACGAGCAGTACCTC. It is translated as CASTPGVEGPSSYEQYL.

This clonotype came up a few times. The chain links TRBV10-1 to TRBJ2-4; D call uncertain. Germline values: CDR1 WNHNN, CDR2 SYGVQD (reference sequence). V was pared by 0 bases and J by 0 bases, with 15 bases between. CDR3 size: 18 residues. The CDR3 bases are TGCGCCAGCAGTGAGTCGATGGTGTCTACTCTAGCCAAAAACATTCAGTACTTC. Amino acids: CASSESMVSTLAKNIQYF.

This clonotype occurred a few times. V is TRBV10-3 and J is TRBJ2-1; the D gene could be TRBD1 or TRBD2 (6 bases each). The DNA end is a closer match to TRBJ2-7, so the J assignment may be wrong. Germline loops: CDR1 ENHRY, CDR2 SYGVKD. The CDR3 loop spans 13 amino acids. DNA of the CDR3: TGTGCCATCAGTGGGGGGGCCGATTACGAGCAGTACTTC. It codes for CAISGGADYEQYF.

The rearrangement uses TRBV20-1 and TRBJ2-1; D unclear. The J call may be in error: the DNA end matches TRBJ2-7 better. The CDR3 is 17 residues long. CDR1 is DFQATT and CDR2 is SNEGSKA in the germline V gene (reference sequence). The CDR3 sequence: CSARDNRFQDEYYEQYF. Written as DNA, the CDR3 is TGCAGTGCTAGAGACAACAGATTCCAAGACGAGTACTACGAGCAGTACTTC.

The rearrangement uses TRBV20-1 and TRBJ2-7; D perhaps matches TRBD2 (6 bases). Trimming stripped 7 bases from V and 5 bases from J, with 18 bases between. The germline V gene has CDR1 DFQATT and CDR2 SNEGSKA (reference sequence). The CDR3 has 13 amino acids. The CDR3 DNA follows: TGCAGTGGCCTTATCGGAGGGGAGGACGAGCAGTACTTC. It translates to CSGLIGGEDEQYF.

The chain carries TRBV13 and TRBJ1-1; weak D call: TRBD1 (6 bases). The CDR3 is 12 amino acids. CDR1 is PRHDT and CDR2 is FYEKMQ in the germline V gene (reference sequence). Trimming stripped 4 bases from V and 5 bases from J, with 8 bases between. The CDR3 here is CASSSGQTEAFF. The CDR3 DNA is TGTGCCAGCAGCTCCGGACAGACTGAAGCTTTCTTT.

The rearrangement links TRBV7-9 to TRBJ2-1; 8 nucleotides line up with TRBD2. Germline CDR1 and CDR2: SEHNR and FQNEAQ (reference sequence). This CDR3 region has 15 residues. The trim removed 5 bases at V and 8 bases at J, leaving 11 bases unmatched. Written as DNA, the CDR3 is TGTGCCAGCAGCGATGCCAAGCGGGAGTCTCATGAGCAGTTCTTC. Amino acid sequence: CASSDAKRESHEQFF.

The CDR3 loop is CASSLQNIYGYTF. The CDR3 DNA follows: TGTGCCAGCAGTTTACAGAATATCTATGGCTACACCTTC. V is TRBV27 and J is TRBJ1-2, with no clear D. V was pared by 2 bases and J by 4 bases, with 8 bases between. This CDR3 spans 13 amino acids. The germline V gene has CDR1 MNHEY and CDR2 SMNVEV (reference sequence).

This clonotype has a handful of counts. The CDR3 DNA is TGTGCCAGTGGAACATTGGCCACATTCTCTGGAAACACCATATATTTT. Translated: CASGTLATFSGNTIYF. The chain joins TRBV27 to TRBJ1-3; D not certain. The CDR3 is 16 amino acids. The V and J ends lost 9 bases and 0 bases respectively, with 18 bases between them. Looked up from germline, CDR1 is MNHEY and CDR2 is SMNVEV (reference sequence).

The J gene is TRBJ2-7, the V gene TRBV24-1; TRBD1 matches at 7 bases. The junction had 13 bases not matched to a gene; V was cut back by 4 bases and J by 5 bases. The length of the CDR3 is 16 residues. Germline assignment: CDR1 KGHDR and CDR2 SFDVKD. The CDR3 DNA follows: TGTGCCACCAGTGACCCCGTCACAGGGGCTGACGACGAGCAGTACTTC. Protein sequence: CATSDPVTGADDEQYF.

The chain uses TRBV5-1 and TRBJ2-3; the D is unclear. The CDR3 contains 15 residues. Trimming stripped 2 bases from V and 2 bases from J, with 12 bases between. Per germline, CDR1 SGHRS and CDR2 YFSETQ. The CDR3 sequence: CASSFASDTTDTQYF. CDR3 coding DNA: TGCGCCAGCAGCTTCGCGAGTGACACCACAGATACGCAGTATTTT.

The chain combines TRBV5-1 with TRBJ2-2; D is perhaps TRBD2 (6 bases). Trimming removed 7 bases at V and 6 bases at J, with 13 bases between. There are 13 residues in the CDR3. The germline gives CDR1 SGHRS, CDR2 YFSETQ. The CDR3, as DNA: TGCGCCAGCGGAACTAGCAACGCCGGGGAGCTGTTTTTT. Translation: CASGTSNAGELFF.

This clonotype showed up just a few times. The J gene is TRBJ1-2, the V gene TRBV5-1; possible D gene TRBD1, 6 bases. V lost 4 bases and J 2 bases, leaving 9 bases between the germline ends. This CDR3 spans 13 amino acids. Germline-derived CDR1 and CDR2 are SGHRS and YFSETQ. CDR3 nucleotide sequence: TGCGCCAGCAGCACCGGACAGAACTATGGCTACACCTTC. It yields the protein CASSTGQNYGYTF.